This T cell receptor beta chain emerged from a study of T-cell memory formation after mild COVID-19. TCRdb ran MiXCR on the 5' RACE reads and lists one entry per CDR3 protein. The table has roughly 43,000 distinct CDR3 sequences, roughly 9.8% seen once. The CDR3 has 15 residues. Germline CDR1 reads SNHLY; CDR2 reads FYNNEI. Trimming cost V 2 bases and J 6 bases, with 15 bases left between them. The sequenced sample was PBMCs or a T cell subset sorted from them (not recorded which). This TCR came from an adult woman who had mild COVID-19 (a few samples of this study predate the infection). Cell type and time point are not known. This chain uses TRBV2 with TRBJ2-3, with D unresolved. The CDR3 sequence is CASSESLVQADTQYF. The CDR3 nucleotides read TGTGCCAGCAGTGAATCCTTAGTCCAGGCGGATACGCAGTATTTT.